The 7 T cell receptor beta chains listed next were all sequenced from one sample in a study of cytomegalovirus exposure and HLA in healthy donors. This table comes from immunoSEQ multiplex PCR, and its TCRdb copy is limited to in-frame clones, with some not included. The data hold 100,000 to 150,000 clones, with around 88% observed a single time. Sequences were obtained from PBMCs. These TCRs come from a man aged 18 to 29 in good health and CMV-seronegative.

The J gene is TRBJ2-3, the V gene TRBV4-1; 8 bases map to TRBD2. There are 16 residues in the CDR3. The V segment lost 2 bases and the J segment 4 bases; nucleotides outside the gene matches: 8. Germline V gene data show CDR1 as MGHRA and CDR2 as YSYEKL. CDR3 in DNA: TGCGCCAGCAGCCAACTACCGGGACTAGTGGCAGATACGCAGTATTTT. It is translated as CASSQLPGLVADTQYF.

This chain connects TRBV6-1 to TRBJ1-1; 8 nucleotides match TRBD1. J lost 0 bases, V lost 7 bases, and 7 bases had no gene match. Per germline, CDR1 MNHNS and CDR2 SASEGT. This CDR3 is 15 amino acids long. CDR3 amino acids: CASNTGGVVNTEAFF. DNA of the CDR3: TGTGCCAGCAACACAGGGGGTGTAGTGAACACTGAAGCTTTCTTT.

The rearrangement uses TRBV28 and TRBJ1-4; D possibly corresponds to TRBD1 (6 bases). V lost 7 bases to trimming and J lost 8 bases, with 17 bases between them. The CDR3 runs to 14 residues. CDR1 is MDHEN and CDR2 is SYDVKM in the germline V gene. CDR3: CASTLGGVGEKLFF. The CDR3 nucleotides read TGTGCCAGCACCCTAGGGGGAGTAGGAGAAAAACTGTTTTTT.

V usage is TRBV19 and J usage is TRBJ1-5, with a tentative D call TRBD1 (6 bases). CDR1 and CDR2 (germline): LNHDA, SQIVND (reference sequence). This CDR3 spans 13 amino acids. Trimming took off 4 bases at V and 12 bases at J, with 16 bases between the two ends. The CDR3 loop reads CASSNIVWGHQHF. The CDR3 DNA reads TGTGCCAGTAGTAACATCGTGTGGGGACACCAGCATTTT.

The V and J genes are TRBV7-6 and TRBJ2-7, with 10 positions matching TRBD2. Looked up from germline, CDR1 is SGHVS and CDR2 is FNYEAQ. The CDR3 covers 15 residues. V was clipped by 6 bases and J by 0 bases; unmatched bases: 5. The CDR3 bases are TGTGCCAGCAGTTTCGGGACTAGCGACTCCTACGAGCAGTACTTC. The encoded protein is CASSFGTSDSYEQYF.

The table lists this clone with many counts. The chain is built from TRBV13 and TRBJ1-1, with a tentative D call TRBD1 (5 bases). Germline CDR1 and CDR2: PRHDT and FYEKMQ (reference sequence). Trimming stripped 4 bases from V and 1 base from J, with 7 bases between. CDR3 length: 13 residues. CDR3 DNA sequence: TGTGCCAGCAGCTACGGGGGGAACACTGAAGCTTTCTTT. Translated, it gives CASSYGGNTEAFF.

The CDR3 bases are TGTGCCAGCAGTGAACTTCCCGGGACAACTGGAAACACCATATATTTT. This gives the protein CASSELPGTTGNTIYF. The chain recombines TRBV2 with TRBJ1-3; a weak D match, TRBD1 (6 bases). This CDR3 spans 16 amino acids. V lost 2 bases, J lost 2 bases, and 13 bases lay in between. Germline V gene sequence: CDR1 SNHLY, CDR2 FYNNEI.